Following are 12 T cell receptor beta chains from one sample sequenced in a study of T-cell memory formation after mild COVID-19. MiXCR, applied by TCRdb to the 5' RACE reads, yields one record per CDR3 protein. Counted here are 270,000 or so distinct CDR3 sequences, roughly 18% occurring once; the ten biggest clones make up more than 20%. Source material: PBMCs or a T cell subset sorted from them (not recorded which). These receptors came from a man between 18 and 35 years old who had mild COVID-19 (a few samples of this study predate the infection). Cell type and time point are not known.

The J gene is TRBJ1-3, the V gene TRBV3-1; D remains unclear. The CDR3 is made up of 13 amino acids. The germline V gene encodes CDR1 LGHDT and CDR2 YNNKEL (reference sequence). Trimming shortened V by 5 bases and J by 3 bases, and 8 bases separated the two germline ends. Here the CDR3 DNA reads TGTGCCAGCAGCTGGTACATTGGAAACACCATATATTTT. This codes for CASSWYIGNTIYF.

This rearrangement joins TRBV10-3 to TRBJ2-7, with 9 positions matching TRBD1. Per the germline V gene, CDR1 is ENHRY and CDR2 is SYGVKD. The CDR3 totals 15 residues. J was trimmed by 4 bases and V by 8 bases; bases with no gene match: 12. The CDR3 nucleotides are TGTGCCATCGGAGGATCTGGACAGGGGACTTACGAGCAGTACTTC. Amino acids: CAIGGSGQGTYEQYF.

V and J are TRBV28 and TRBJ2-7; TRBD1 matches 8 bases. The CDR3 extends over 14 amino acids. The germline gives CDR1 MDHEN, CDR2 SYDVKM. J lost 2 bases, V lost 8 bases, and 8 bases had no gene match. CDR3 loop: CASSPGQEPYEQYF. CDR3 in DNA: TGTGCCAGCTCCCCGGGACAGGAACCCTACGAGCAGTACTTC.

CDR3 region: CASSFDSTYQPQHF. CDR3 DNA: TGCGCCAGCAGCTTCGACAGCACTTATCAGCCCCAGCATTTT. The chain recombines TRBV5-1 with TRBJ1-5; a possible D gene is TRBD1 (5 bases). V gave up 2 bases and J gave up 5 bases, with 11 bases separating them. This CDR3 contains 14 residues. Germline V lookup: CDR1 SGHRS, CDR2 YFSETQ.

This clonotype was seen a few times. This chain uses TRBV7-9 with TRBJ1-4; no clear D gene. V lost 5 bases and J lost 1, with 14 bases in between. CDR1 and CDR2 from the germline V gene are SEHNR and FQNEAQ (reference sequence). The CDR3 length is 16 residues. The CDR3 DNA follows: TGTGCCAGCAGCCCCCCCCGGTCGGGAACTAATGAAAAACTGTTTTTT. It specifies CASSPPRSGTNEKLFF.

The chain carries TRBV20-1 and TRBJ2-3; 10 bases are shared with TRBD2. V trimming: 3 bases; J trimming: 2 bases; junction bases outside the gene matches: 11. Looked up from germline, CDR1 is DFQATT and CDR2 is SNEGSKA (reference sequence). The length of the CDR3 is 17 residues. The CDR3 is CSASPALAGAHTDTQYF. The DNA of the CDR3 is TGCAGTGCTAGCCCAGCGCTAGCGGGGGCCCACACAGATACGCAGTATTTT.

This chain joins TRBV7-2 and TRBJ2-3; the match to TRBD2 covers 7 bases. The trim removed 4 bases at V and 5 bases at J, leaving 6 bases unmatched. The CDR3 consists of 14 residues. In germline, CDR1 is SGHTA, CDR2 FQGNSA. CDR3 protein: CASSWETSRDTQYF. The DNA for the CDR3 is TGTGCCAGCAGCTGGGAGACTAGCCGAGATACGCAGTATTTT.

The table lists this clonotype with a few counts. The chain has TRBV5-1 and TRBJ2-5; D may correspond to TRBD1 or TRBD2 (5 bases each). Germline V CDR1 and CDR2: SGHRS, YFSETQ. V dropped 4 bases and J dropped 5 bases, with 21 bases sitting between them. The CDR3 is made up of 16 amino acids. The CDR3 region has the DNA TGCGCCAGCAGCCCTTTTAGGACCGGGGCGAGCGAGACCCAGTACTTC. It specifies CASSPFRTGASETQYF.

In its sample, this clonotype was seen a few times. The gene calls are TRBV7-2 and TRBJ2-6; a possible D gene is TRBD1 (6 bases). This CDR3 has 17 amino acids. V lost 5 bases, J lost 0 bases, and 14 bases lay in between. Germline V gene sequence: CDR1 SGHTA, CDR2 FQGNSA. In DNA, the CDR3 is TGTGCCAGCAGCCAGCTAGGACAGACCTCTGGGGCCAACGTCCTGACTTTC. Translating it yields CASSQLGQTSGANVLTF. The complete variable domain, with remaining parts taken from reference TRBV7-2 and TRBJ2-6, reads GAGVSQSPSNKVTEKGKDVELRCDPISGHTALYWYRQSLGQGLEFLIYFQGNSAPDKSGLPSDRFSAERTGGSVSTLTIQRTQQEDSAVYLCASSQLGQTSGANVLTFGAGSRLTVL.

In this sample, this clonotype turned up a few times. This rearrangement joins TRBV29-1 to TRBJ1-6; D is undetermined. The ends were cut back, 5 bases at V and 6 bases at J, with 14 bases in the middle. The CDR3 contains 14 residues. Germline CDR1 reads SQVTM; CDR2 reads ANQGSEA. In nucleotides, the CDR3 is TGCAGCGTTAAGGGTTCCACTCCTAATTCACCCCTCCACTTT. Its protein is CSVKGSTPNSPLHF.

The rearrangement links TRBV3-1 to TRBJ1-5; perhaps TRBD1 as D (5 bases). The CDR3 has 14 residues. The germline gives CDR1 LGHDT, CDR2 YNNKEL (reference sequence). V was clipped by 6 bases and J by 7 bases, with 16 bases between them. As DNA, the CDR3 is TGTGCCAGCAGTCCCAAGCCAGGGTTACAGCCCCAGCATTTT. It encodes CASSPKPGLQPQHF.

This sequence joins TRBV12-3 or TRBV12-4 and TRBJ2-3; 15 bases match TRBD2. This CDR3 comprises 18 residues. Germline trimming cut 6 bases from V and 1 base from J; bases unmatched to any gene: 8. CDR3 DNA sequence: TGTGCCAGCAGAGGATGGACTAGCGGGGGGGTGCGCACAGATACGCAGTATTTT. It is translated as CASRGWTSGGVRTDTQYF.